This T cell receptor (beta chain) was profiled in a study of blood T cell repertoires in COVID-19. About the research overall: Sites in the United States, Italy and Spain provided acute and convalescent COVID-19 samples. Sources were T cells, B-cell-depleted T cells, or PBMCs; the material itself was cDNA or gDNA.

In this sample, this clone turned up a few times. In the source study's methods: Reference gene primer amplification gave estimated nucleated cell counts. Sequenced by immunoSEQ multiplex PCR; TCRdb stores in-frame clones only, minus some. Clone size and V and J calls were adopted from that table, with D and trimming inferred from the DNA. The data show some 90,000 clones, 75% to 90% seen once. The V segment lost 2 bases and the J segment 5 bases; nucleotides outside the gene matches: 4. Germline V gene sequence: CDR1 SGHRS, CDR2 YFSETQ. The length of the CDR3 is 15 residues. Sample: peripheral blood. The clonotype originates from a woman between 70 and 85 years old with acute or convalescent COVID-19. The chain links TRBV5-1 to TRBJ2-2, with 9 bases that match TRBD2. CDR3 protein: CASSFAAGGTGELFF. CDR3 in DNA: TGCGCCAGCAGCTTTGCAGCGGGAGGTACCGGGGAGCTGTTTTTT.